The next 28 T cell receptor beta chains were all read from a single sample in a study of cytomegalovirus exposure and HLA in healthy donors. Both 60 Vbeta primers and 13 Jbeta primers went into the PCR. Sequencing was performed with immunoSEQ multiplex PCR; in TCRdb, only in-frame clones are kept and a portion is missing. Of more than 70,000 clones listed, less than 85% are singletons. What was sequenced was PBMCs. These receptors all come from a man in his thirties or forties in good health and CMV-seropositive.

V is TRBV28 and J is TRBJ2-7; possible D gene TRBD1, 5 bases. The V gene lost 4 bases and the J gene lost 0 bases, with 10 bases spanning the gap. This CDR3 spans 14 amino acids. CDR1 MDHEN and CDR2 SYDVKM come from the germline V gene. The CDR3 loop is CASSSGDSSYEQYF. The CDR3 DNA is TGTGCCAGCAGTTCGGGCGACAGCTCCTACGAGCAGTACTTC.

The V gene is TRBV6-5, the J gene TRBJ1-5; 7 bases line up with TRBD1. After removal of 2 bases from V and 3 bases from J, the junction contained 4 bases not matched to a gene. Germline CDR1 reads MNHEY; CDR2 reads SVGAGI. This CDR3 is built from 15 residues. The CDR3 protein is CASSYAGQSNQPQHF. The CDR3 bases are TGTGCCAGCAGTTACGCGGGACAGTCCAATCAGCCCCAGCATTTT.

V and J are TRBV29-1 and TRBJ2-5; unclear D gene. Germline V gene sequence: CDR1 SQVTM, CDR2 ANQGSEA. The ends were cut back, 4 bases at V and 5 bases at J, with 8 bases in the middle. There are 11 residues in the CDR3. The CDR3 DNA sequence: TGCAGCGTTGGGTTGGGCGAGACCCAGTACTTC. Translated, it gives CSVGLGETQYF.

In regard to this clone: Relative to the germline gene, one junction end is altered; a read error may explain this. The V gene is TRBV7-7, the J gene TRBJ2-1, with 8 bases aligning to TRBD2. This CDR3 spans 15 amino acids. CDR1 and CDR2 from the germline V gene are SSHAT and FNYEAQ (reference sequence). The CDR3 here is CASSLHGGEYNEQFF. In DNA form, the CDR3 reads TGTGCTAGCAGCTTGCACGGGGGGGAATACAATGAGCAGTTCTTC.

The V gene is TRBV7-9, the J gene TRBJ2-1; D is uncertain. The CDR3 consists of 15 residues. With 5 bases removed from V and 7 bases from J, the gap between germline ends came to 18 bases. Germline V gives CDR1 SEHNR, CDR2 FQNEAQ (reference sequence). For the CDR3, the DNA is TGTGCCAGCAGCGCAAGCTTCCCCGACTTTAATGAGCAGTTCTTC. Translated: CASSASFPDFNEQFF.

The rearrangement uses TRBV28 and TRBJ2-7; the match to TRBD2 covers 12 bases. There are 15 residues in the CDR3. Germline lookup yields CDR1 MDHEN and CDR2 SYDVKM. The V and J ends lost 5 bases and 3 bases, in that order; junction bases with no gene match: 5. CDR3 DNA sequence: TGTGCCAGCAGTGGGGCTAGCGGGAGGGGCTACGAGCAGTACTTC. Its translation: CASSGASGRGYEQYF.

The CDR3 spells CASSSRPGSNTGELFF. CDR3 coding DNA: TGTGCCAGCAGTTCAAGGCCCGGGTCTAACACCGGGGAGCTGTTTTTT. The gene calls are TRBV28 and TRBJ2-2; no clear D gene. CDR3 length: 16 residues. V lost 4 bases and J lost 2, with 14 bases in between. CDR1 and CDR2 (germline): MDHEN, SYDVKM.

Only a few counts were recorded for this clone. The V and J genes are TRBV12-5 and TRBJ1-2, with TRBD1 as a possible D gene (6 bases). This CDR3 comprises 14 residues. Germline V gene sequence: CDR1 LGHNT, CDR2 FRNRAP. V was trimmed by 7 bases and J by 4 bases, leaving 16 bases between them. The CDR3 sequence: CASDSPQGSYGYTF. The CDR3 DNA is TGTGCTAGTGACTCACCACAGGGCAGCTATGGCTACACCTTC.

This clone was counted many times. The chain is built from TRBV12-5 and TRBJ1-5; D is perhaps TRBD1 (6 bases). The CDR3 consists of 15 residues. The ends were cut back, 1 base at V and 4 bases at J, with 11 bases in the middle. The germline V gene has CDR1 LGHNT and CDR2 FRNRAP. CDR3 nucleotide sequence: TGTGCTAGTGGTTTGGAATTAGGGGGAAATCAGCCCCAGCATTTT. Residues: CASGLELGGNQPQHF.

This chain joins TRBV30 and TRBJ2-7; no clear D. CDR3 size: 13 residues. Trimming stripped 1 base from V and 5 bases from J, with 12 bases between. Germline-derived CDR1 and CDR2 are GTSNPN and SVGIG (reference sequence). CDR3 region: CAWSGSSSDEQYF. CDR3 sequence (DNA): TGTGCCTGGAGTGGGAGTTCGTCCGACGAGCAGTACTTC.

The chain recombines TRBV4-1 with TRBJ2-7; possibly TRBD2 for D (6 bases). Looked up from germline, CDR1 is MGHRA and CDR2 is YSYEKL. The CDR3 totals 14 residues. The V end was cut by 3 bases, the J end by 2 bases, with 11 bases between. CDR3 DNA sequence: TGCGCCAGCAGCCACCGGGACTCCCCCTACGAGCAGTACTTC. It is translated as CASSHRDSPYEQYF.

The V call is TRBV5-4, the J call TRBJ2-1; 7 bases line up with TRBD1. Trimming cost V 4 bases and J 4 bases; bases outside gene matches: 8. Looked up from germline, CDR1 is SGHNT and CDR2 is YYREEE (reference sequence). The CDR3 contains 15 residues. The CDR3 DNA reads TGTGCCAGCAGCCGCACAGGGGACCTATACAATGAGCAGTTCTTC. Translated: CASSRTGDLYNEQFF.

This chain uses TRBV7-2 with TRBJ2-2; D gene unclear. CDR3 length equals 12 residues. V lost 1 base, J lost 9 bases, and 6 bases lay in between. Germline CDR1 is SGHTA and CDR2 is FQGNSA. CDR3 nucleotide sequence: TGTGCCAGCAGCTTAGGGCTCCGGGAGCTGTTTTTT. Translating it yields CASSLGLRELFF.

The table lists this clone with a few counts. The chain recombines TRBV6-1 with TRBJ2-2; 8 bases match TRBD2. Looked up from germline, CDR1 is MNHNS and CDR2 is SASEGT. The CDR3 consists of 15 residues. Trimming at V came to 6 bases and at J to 4 bases, leaving 7 bases not matched to a gene. The CDR3 region is CASRGGGPGTGELFF. CDR3 nucleotides: TGTGCCAGCAGAGGCGGGGGGCCGGGCACCGGGGAGCTGTTTTTT.

This chain uses TRBV18 with TRBJ2-7; TRBD2 is a possible D gene (5 bases). The CDR3 spans 15 residues. The V gene's germline CDR1 is KGHSH and CDR2 LQKENI. Trimming pared 3 bases from V and 7 bases from J, leaving 19 bases between. The CDR3 reads CASSPRTGYLSEQYF. The CDR3 nucleotides read TGTGCCAGCTCACCTAGGACGGGATACCTTTCGGAGCAGTACTTC.

The CDR3 bases are TGTGCCAGCACCGTGCTACTAGGATCCCCCGAGCAGTACGTC. Translating it yields CASTVLLGSPEQYV. The J gene is TRBJ2-7, the V gene TRBV6-6; tentatively, D is TRBD2 (5 bases). The CDR3 spans 14 residues. Germline CDR1 is MNHNY and CDR2 is SVGAGI (reference sequence). The ends were cut back, 7 bases at V and 6 bases at J, with 19 bases in the middle.

The chain recombines TRBV30 with TRBJ1-1; 10 bases line up with TRBD1. The V and J ends lost 5 bases and 0 bases, in that order; junction bases with no gene match: 6. The CDR3 is 15 amino acids. Per germline, CDR1 GTSNPN and CDR2 SVGIG (reference sequence). The DNA of the CDR3 is TGTGCCTGGGAGACAGGGGGCTCAATGAACACTGAAGCTTTCTTT. It encodes CAWETGGSMNTEAFF.

V is TRBV6-5 and J is TRBJ2-3; D is perhaps TRBD1 (5 bases). Germline loops: CDR1 MNHEY, CDR2 SVGAGI. Trimming cost V 6 bases and J 5 bases, with 15 bases left between them. This CDR3 contains 14 residues. CDR3 DNA: TGTGCCAGCAGACAAATAGGGGATGTAGATACGCAGTATTTT. This gives the protein CASRQIGDVDTQYF.

The rearrangement links TRBV19 to TRBJ1-5; the D gene is possibly TRBD1 (5 bases). Germline loops: CDR1 LNHDA, CDR2 SQIVND (reference sequence). The V and J ends lost 10 bases and 0 bases respectively, with 16 bases between them. The CDR3 has 15 residues. Here the CDR3 reads CANLKGPYSNQPQHF. The DNA of the CDR3 is TGTGCCAACCTAAAGGGGCCTTATAGCAATCAGCCCCAGCATTTT.

This chain uses TRBV7-9 with TRBJ1-2, with a possible D match to TRBD1 (5 bases). V gave up 1 base and J gave up 2 bases, with 5 bases separating them. Germline V gene lookup returns CDR1 SEHNR and CDR2 FQNEAQ (reference sequence). The CDR3 runs to 13 residues. The CDR3 loop reads CASSLGQNYGYTF. The DNA of the CDR3 is TGTGCCAGCAGCTTAGGACAGAACTATGGCTACACCTTC.

The J gene is TRBJ1-2, the V gene TRBV29-1; 11 nucleotides agree with TRBD1. Trimming took 4 bases from V and 4 from J; bases not matched to a gene: 8. The germline CDR1 and CDR2 sequences are SQVTM and ANQGSEA. This CDR3 comprises 15 residues. The DNA of the CDR3 is TGCAGCGTTGGGGGACAGGGGGAAGTAGGCTATGGCTACACCTTC. It is translated as CSVGGQGEVGYGYTF.

In its sample, this clone was seen a few times. V usage is TRBV7-3 and J usage is TRBJ1-6, with 8 bases lining up with TRBD1. J lost 11 bases, V lost 2 bases, and 2 bases had no gene match. The length of the CDR3 is 13 residues. Germline V CDR1 and CDR2: SGHTA, FQGTGA. CDR3 sequence reads: CASSLQGAPPLHF. The DNA for the CDR3 is TGTGCCAGCAGCTTACAGGGGGCCCCACCCCTCCACTTT.

This clone was seen a single time. The chain carries TRBV6-1 and TRBJ1-2; D perhaps matches TRBD1 (6 bases). V lost 7 bases to trimming and J lost 8 bases, with 17 bases between them. The germline V gene has CDR1 MNHNS and CDR2 SASEGT. The CDR3 loop spans 13 amino acids. The DNA of the CDR3 is TGTGCCAGCACCCCGACAGGAATGGGGGGCTACACCTTC. It encodes CASTPTGMGGYTF.

This clone was counted a few times. The chain joins TRBV6-1 to TRBJ2-3, with 8 bases matching TRBD1. After removal of 8 bases from V and 4 bases from J, the junction contained 8 bases not matched to a gene. The CDR3 length is 14 residues. Germline V gene data show CDR1 as MNHNS and CDR2 as SASEGT. The CDR3 sequence: CASDRAGGADTQYF. The CDR3 region has the DNA TGTGCCAGCGACCGGGCAGGGGGCGCAGATACGCAGTATTTT.

V is TRBV5-8 and J is TRBJ2-1; the D is unclear. Germline V gives CDR1 SGHTS, CDR2 YDEGEE. The CDR3 is 12 residues long. The germline V and J ends were trimmed by 1 base and 6 bases, with 5 bases remaining between them. Here the CDR3 reads CASSLYFNEQFF. In DNA, the CDR3 is TGTGCCAGCAGCTTGTATTTCAATGAGCAGTTCTTC.

This clone was seen a handful of times. This chain connects TRBV6-1 to TRBJ2-5, with TRBD2 identical over 11 bases. CDR1 is MNHNS, CDR2 SASEGT, per germline. The V and J ends lost 7 bases and 4 bases, in that order; junction bases with no gene match: 8. The CDR3 spans 15 residues. As DNA, the CDR3 is TGTGCCAGCACCCGTAGCGGGGGGGAGGTAGAGACCCAGTACTTC. The encoded protein is CASTRSGGEVETQYF.

The J gene is TRBJ2-5, the V gene TRBV6-1; 9 bases line up with TRBD1. CDR1 is MNHNS, CDR2 SASEGT, per germline. V gave up 1 base and J gave up 5 bases; unmatched junction bases: 8. This CDR3 contains 16 residues. CDR3 DNA: TGTGCCAGCAGTGAAGATACGACAGGGGGATGGGAGACCCAGTACTTC. Translating gives CASSEDTTGGWETQYF.

The chain couples TRBV2 to TRBJ1-1; possibly TRBD1 for D (5 bases). This CDR3 contains 14 residues. Per germline, CDR1 SNHLY and CDR2 FYNNEI. The V gene lost 5 bases and the J gene lost 3 bases, with 13 bases spanning the gap. Here the CDR3 reads CASSRPGDYTEAFF. Here the CDR3 DNA reads TGTGCCAGCAGTAGACCGGGGGATTACACTGAAGCTTTCTTT.